This TCR beta chain stems from a study of cytomegalovirus exposure and HLA in healthy donors. Per germline, CDR1 SQVTM and CDR2 ANQGSEA. This CDR3 is 13 amino acids long. J gave up 8 bases and V 7 bases, and 9 bases lay outside the gene matches. The PCR was carried out with 60 Vbeta primers and 13 Jbeta primers. Assay used: immunoSEQ multiplex PCR; TCRdb lists only in-frame clones, some missing. The sample holds tens of thousands of clones, roughly 76% seen once. The clonotype was recovered from a woman between 25 and 40 years old in good health and CMV-seronegative. Sequencing was carried out using PBMCs. The rearrangement links TRBV29-1 to TRBJ2-2, with 8 positions matching TRBD1. CDR3: CSAAQGGRGELFF. The CDR3 coding sequence is TGCAGCGCCGCACAGGGGGGTAGGGGGGAGCTGTTTTTT.